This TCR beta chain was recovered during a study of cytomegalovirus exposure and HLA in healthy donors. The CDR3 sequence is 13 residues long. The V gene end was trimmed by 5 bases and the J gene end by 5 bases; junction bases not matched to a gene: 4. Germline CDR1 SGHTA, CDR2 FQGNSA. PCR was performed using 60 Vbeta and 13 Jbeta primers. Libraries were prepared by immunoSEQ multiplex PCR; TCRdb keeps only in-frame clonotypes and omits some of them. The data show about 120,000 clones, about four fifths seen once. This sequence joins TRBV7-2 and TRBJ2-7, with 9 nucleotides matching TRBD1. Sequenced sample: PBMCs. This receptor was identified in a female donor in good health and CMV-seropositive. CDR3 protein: CASSRRTGDEQYF. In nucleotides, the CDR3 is TGTGCCAGCAGCCGACGGACAGGGGACGAGCAGTACTTC.